This passage covers 19 T cell receptor beta chains from one sample sequenced in a study of CD8+CD57+ T cells in acquired aplastic anemia. According to the study, genomic DNA was the template for TCR beta VDJ and CDR3 profiling. TCRdb independently ran MiXCR on the reads; one entry per CDR3 protein. This sample has 110,000 or so distinct CDR3 sequences, with 40% to 65% found just once. The sample taken for sequencing was sorted CD4+, CD8+, or CD8+CD57+ T cells (not recorded which) from PBMCs. These receptors originate from a human donor in good health, serving as a control.

Comment on this clonotype: One junction end does not reproduce the germline sequence, and a read error may be involved. V and J are TRBV7-8 and TRBJ1-1; 8 positions match TRBD1. Looked up from germline, CDR1 is SGHVS and CDR2 is FQNEAQ. CDR3 length equals 15 residues. The CDR3 spells CASGLDPTGATEAFF. CDR3 sequence (DNA): TGTGCCAGCGGCTTAGACCCGACAGGGGCCACTGAAGCTTTCTTT.

V is TRBV4-1 and J is TRBJ2-7; tentatively, D is TRBD1 or TRBD2 (5 bases each). The CDR3 covers 14 residues. CDR1 and CDR2 (germline): MGHRA, YSYEKL. V lost 5 bases and J lost 1, with 12 bases in between. CDR3: CASSLGTNSYEQYF. CDR3 coding DNA: TGCGCCAGCAGCTTGGGGACCAATTCCTACGAGCAGTACTTC.

DNA of the CDR3: TGTGCCAGCAGCGTCAGCGGGGGGGACTACGAGCAGTACTTC. Translation gives CASSVSGGDYEQYF. J is TRBJ2-7 and V is TRBV25-1, with 10 bases aligning to TRBD2. The germline CDR1 and CDR2 sequences are MGHDK and SYGVNS. The CDR3 has 14 amino acids. Trimming at V came to 6 bases and at J to 3 bases, leaving 5 bases not matched to a gene.

This clonotype was counted at least ten times. The gene calls are TRBV6-1 and TRBJ2-7; D may be TRBD2 (6 bases). The CDR3 is 12 amino acids. Germline V gene sequence: CDR1 MNHNS, CDR2 SASEGT. The V gene lost 7 bases and the J gene lost 6 bases, with 13 bases spanning the gap. The CDR3 sequence: CASNRAGTEQYF. Here the CDR3 DNA reads TGTGCCAGCAACCGAGCGGGTACCGAGCAGTACTTC.

The V and J genes are TRBV30 and TRBJ1-4, with 8 bases lining up with TRBD1. Germline assignment: CDR1 GTSNPN and CDR2 SVGIG (reference sequence). Trimming cost V 1 base and J 8 bases; bases outside gene matches: 6. CDR3 length equals 14 residues. The CDR3 sequence is CAWSGGQGVEKLFF. The CDR3 DNA is TGTGCCTGGAGTGGCGGACAGGGAGTGGAAAAACTGTTTTTT.

J is TRBJ1-1 and V is TRBV27; a possible D gene is TRBD1 (5 bases). The CDR3 is 13 residues long. Germline assignment: CDR1 MNHEY and CDR2 SMNVEV (reference sequence). V gave up 5 bases and J gave up 3 bases, with 10 bases separating them. The DNA for the CDR3 is TGTGCCAGCAGTAGGGAGGGGTACACTGAAGCTTTCTTT. Its protein product is CASSREGYTEAFF.

This clonotype was seen just once. This chain uses TRBV20-1 with TRBJ2-7; 16 bases align to TRBD2. J was trimmed by 4 bases and V by 5 bases; bases with no gene match: 8. The CDR3 covers 16 residues. From germline, CDR1 is DFQATT and CDR2 SNEGSKA (reference sequence). The CDR3 region is CSAAGTSGGARYEQYF. CDR3 nucleotides: TGCAGTGCTGCCGGGACTAGCGGGGGGGCAAGGTACGAGCAGTACTTC.

Worth noting for this clonotype: A read error may produce the germline difference seen at one junction end. The CDR3 loop is CASSPPRGQGVMNTEAFF. CDR3 DNA: TGTGCCAGCTCACCACCAAGGGGACAGGGGGTAATGAACACTGAAGCCTTCTTT. The rearrangement uses TRBV18 and TRBJ1-1; 11 bases match TRBD1. The CDR3 runs to 18 residues. Germline CDR1 and CDR2: KGHSH and LQKENI.

For this clonotype: Lacking the conserved final phenylalanine or tryptophan, this CDR3 likely reflects a read error. The chain has TRBV10-3 and TRBJ1-2; no clear D gene. Trimming took 7 bases from V and 6 from J, leaving 15 bases between them. Germline CDR1 and CDR2: ENHRY and SYGVKD. The CDR3 spans 13 residues. The CDR3 sequence: CAITLTWNHGYTL. The DNA of the CDR3 is TGTGCCATCACCCTGACATGGAACCATGGCTACACCCTC.

This clonotype appeared many times. The DNA is left out, because the CDR3 cannot be placed on it with certainty; the CDR3 is given as TCRdb lists it. This chain joins TRBV12-3 or TRBV12-4 and TRBJ1-4; TRBD1, the table's D call, was not compared with the DNA. The CDR3 region is 12 residues in length, termini included. CDR3 loop: CASVGVGSEVFF.

CDR3 DNA sequence: TGTGCCAGCAGCTTGGAAGCGGCCGCCGATGGCTACACCTTC. Translated: CASSLEAAADGYTF. This chain connects TRBV4-2 to TRBJ1-2, with no clear D. This CDR3 has 14 amino acids. Per germline, CDR1 LGHNA and CDR2 YNFKEQ. The germline V and J ends were trimmed by 5 bases and 6 bases, with 16 bases remaining between them.

The sample holds many counts of this clonotype. The chain couples TRBV20-1 to TRBJ1-2; D is perhaps TRBD1 (6 bases). Deletions cut 7 bases from V and 3 bases from J, with 18 bases between. Germline V gene sequence: CDR1 DFQATT, CDR2 SNEGSKA (reference sequence). The CDR3 extends over 14 amino acids. CDR3 sequence: CSVSDRQVYYGYTF. CDR3 coding DNA: TGCAGTGTTAGCGACCGACAGGTTTACTATGGCTACACCTTC.

Regarding this clonotype: A much larger clonotype is one base distant, so this may be a read error. The CDR3 does not end in the conserved phenylalanine or tryptophan, so this is likely a read error. The chain recombines TRBV11-2 with TRBJ2-1; 7 nucleotides match TRBD2. Germline V gene lookup returns CDR1 SGHAT and CDR2 FQNNGV. The J segment lost 7 bases and the V segment lost 4 bases, leaving 4 bases of the junction unmatched. The CDR3 runs 13 residues. Written as DNA, the CDR3 is TGTGCCAGCAGCTGGACTAGTGGGAATGAGCAGTTCCTC. Translating gives CASSWTSGNEQFL.

V and J are TRBV9 and TRBJ1-3; D is ambiguous. CDR3 length: 16 residues. CDR1 SGDLS and CDR2 YYNGEE come from the germline V gene. V was clipped by 2 bases and J by 0 bases, with 12 bases between them. The CDR3 reads CASSVDAGDSGNTIYF. The CDR3 DNA reads TGTGCCAGCAGCGTTGATGCAGGAGACTCTGGAAACACCATATATTTT.

In its sample, this clonotype was seen many times. The V gene is TRBV7-9, the J gene TRBJ1-1; 12 bases fit TRBD1. J lost 2 bases, V lost 5 bases, and 9 bases had no gene match. CDR1 is SEHNR and CDR2 is FQNEAQ in the germline V gene (reference sequence). The CDR3 is 17 amino acids. CDR3: CASSPGVGTGGNTEAFF. CDR3 nucleotide sequence: TGTGCCAGCAGCCCCGGGGTGGGGACAGGGGGCAACACTGAAGCTTTCTTT.

V usage is TRBV9 and J usage is TRBJ2-3; a possible D gene is TRBD1 (6 bases). Germline CDR1 SGDLS, CDR2 YYNGEE. This CDR3 has 15 residues. V was trimmed by 1 base and J by 2 bases, leaving 11 bases between them. The CDR3 nucleotides are TGTGCCAGCAGCGTAAAAGGACAGCACACAGATACGCAGTATTTT. As protein: CASSVKGQHTDTQYF.

The genes are TRBV9 and TRBJ2-2; D might be TRBD1 (6 bases). This CDR3 has 15 residues. Germline assignment: CDR1 SGDLS and CDR2 YYNGEE. The germline V and J ends were trimmed by 2 bases and 6 bases, with 14 bases remaining between them. The CDR3 bases are TGTGCCAGCAGCGTTGCAGGGGATAAGTCCGGGGAGCTGTTTTTT. Translation gives CASSVAGDKSGELFF.

This clonotype showed up just once. The chain employs TRBV7-2 and TRBJ2-7; no firm D call. The CDR3 runs to 14 residues. With 6 bases removed from V and 3 bases from J, the gap between germline ends came to 15 bases. Per the germline V gene, CDR1 is SGHTA and CDR2 is FQGNSA. The CDR3 sequence is CASRAAGRNYEQYF. The CDR3 nucleotides are TGTGCCAGCAGGGCCGCCGGCAGAAACTACGAGCAGTACTTC.

Regarding this clonotype: This likely comes from a read error, as the CDR3 has no conserved phenylalanine or tryptophan at its end. The V call is TRBV14, the J call TRBJ2-2, with a tentative D call TRBD2 (6 bases). The CDR3 is 15 amino acids. The ends were cut back, 1 base at V and 4 bases at J, with 10 bases in the middle. Germline V lookup: CDR1 SGHDN, CDR2 FVKESK. As DNA, the CDR3 is TGTGCCAGCAGCCAAGTGCGGGGAGGCACCGGGGAGCTGTTTCTT. It yields the protein CASSQVRGGTGELFL.